This T cell receptor beta chain was recorded in a study of T cells after yellow fever vaccination. Study as a whole: Preparation of the low-cell-number fractions used SMART-Seq v4 Ultra Low Input.

There are 17 residues in the CDR3. Germline V CDR1 and CDR2: MDHEN, SYDVKM. Trimming pared 1 base from V and 3 bases from J, leaving 13 bases between. There are a few counts of this clonotype. The 5'RACE template-switching step produced TCR cDNA and added a universal primer site and UMIs. TCRdb re-derived calls from the 5' RACE reads in MiXCR, one entry per CDR3 protein. The sample holds about 170,000 distinct CDR3 sequences; roughly 11% are singletons and the top ten take around 34%. The source material was CD8+ T cells sorted from PBMCs, sampled 15 days after the yellow fever booster vaccination. The receptor was derived from a man between 18 and 35 years old who received the YFV17D yellow fever vaccine. This chain links TRBV28 with TRBJ1-6; TRBD1 is a possible D gene (5 bases). The CDR3 loop reads CASSLSAGAGYNSPLHF. DNA for the CDR3: TGTGCCAGCAGTTTATCCGCCGGGGCCGGCTATAATTCACCCCTCCACTTT.